Below, 8 T cell receptor beta chains from the same sample are listed, as sequenced in a study of blood T cells in healthy people across ages. Using a J-beta primer mix together with a sample-barcoded 5' primer, a second PCR was run for roughly 6 to 12 cycles. TCRdb independently ran MiXCR on the 5' RACE reads; one entry per CDR3 protein. The sample yields around 1.5 million distinct CDR3 sequences, roughly 45% seen once. The source material was blood. All receptors derive from a woman aged 18 to 35 in good health.

This chain joins TRBV20-1 and TRBJ2-5; tentatively, D is TRBD2 (6 bases). This CDR3 is built from 15 residues. Germline CDR1 DFQATT, CDR2 SNEGSKA (reference sequence). Trimming cost V 3 bases and J 3 bases, with 17 bases left between them. The CDR3 coding sequence is TGCAGTGCTAGTTCGAGACTAGGGGCAGAAGAGACCCAGTACTTC. This gives the protein CSASSRLGAEETQYF.

This clonotype was observed a handful of times. The chain has TRBV27 and TRBJ2-7; D gene ambiguous. The ends were cut back, 7 bases at V and 8 bases at J, with 21 bases in the middle. Germline V gene data show CDR1 as MNHEY and CDR2 as SMNVEV (reference sequence). The CDR3 is made up of 14 amino acids. Here the CDR3 DNA reads TGTGCCAGCACCGTTAAGGTCGGGCATGTCCAGCAGTACTTC. Its translation is CASTVKVGHVQQYF.

The rearrangement uses TRBV2 and TRBJ2-1; maybe TRBD1 (6 bases). Trimming left V 6 bases short and J 10 bases short, with 10 bases between. This CDR3 comprises 11 residues. Germline loops: CDR1 SNHLY, CDR2 FYNNEI. The CDR3 bases are TGTGCCAGCAGCTACCAGGGGGAGCAGTTCTTC. The encoded protein is CASSYQGEQFF. The variable domain in full, with the rest retrieved from reference TRBV2 and TRBJ2-1, is EPEVTQTPSHQVTQMGQEVILRCVPISNHLYFYWYRQILGQKVEFLVSFYNNEISEKSEIFDDQFSVERPDGSNFTLKIRSTKLEDSAMYFCASSYQGEQFFGPGTRLTVL.

CDR3 amino acids: CASTGLAPDTQYF. The DNA for the CDR3 is TGTGCCAGCACGGGACTAGCTCCCGATACGCAGTATTTT. V gene TRBV13 combines with J gene TRBJ2-3; 9 nucleotides line up with TRBD2. The trim removed 7 bases at V and 6 bases at J, leaving 5 bases unmatched. Germline-derived CDR1 and CDR2 are PRHDT and FYEKMQ (reference sequence). The CDR3 is 13 amino acids.

This clonotype has more than one count but fewer than ten. CDR3 loop: CSAGLASTDTQYF. Here the CDR3 DNA reads TGCAGTGCCGGGCTAGCTTCCACAGATACGCAGTATTTT. The rearrangement uses TRBV20-1 and TRBJ2-3, with D possibly being TRBD2 (5 bases). The V gene's germline CDR1 is DFQATT and CDR2 SNEGSKA (reference sequence). The CDR3 length is 13 residues. The V and J ends lost 6 bases and 2 bases respectively, with 12 bases between them.

The chain links TRBV5-1 to TRBJ2-7, with a weak D call TRBD1 (6 bases). Trimming stripped 0 bases from V and 2 bases from J, with 9 bases between. CDR1 and CDR2 (germline): SGHRS, YFSETQ. The CDR3 totals 14 residues. The CDR3 region has the DNA TGCGCCAGCAGCTTGGTTGACAGGCCCTACGAGCAGTACTTC. Protein: CASSLVDRPYEQYF.

In this sample, this clonotype turned up a few times. The J gene is TRBJ1-2, the V gene TRBV7-9; possible D gene TRBD1, 6 bases. The CDR3 is 14 residues long. Germline assignment: CDR1 SEHNR and CDR2 FQNEAQ (reference sequence). V was clipped by 3 bases and J by 6 bases, with 14 bases between them. The DNA of the CDR3 is TGTGCCAGCAGCTTGGGGACAAGGGATAATGGCTACACCTTC. Translated: CASSLGTRDNGYTF.

This CDR3 reads CSAIPSGGAYNEQFF. In DNA form, the CDR3 reads TGCAGTGCTATCCCTAGCGGGGGGGCCTACAATGAGCAGTTCTTC. The chain has TRBV20-1 and TRBJ2-1, with TRBD2 identical over 12 bases. V gave up 4 bases and J gave up 2 bases; unmatched junction bases: 3. Germline V gene sequence: CDR1 DFQATT, CDR2 SNEGSKA (reference sequence). The CDR3 consists of 15 residues.